Below, 7 T cell receptor beta chains from the same sample are listed, as sequenced in a study of blood T cells in healthy people across ages. The use of a sample-barcoded 5' primer and a J-beta primer mix characterized a second PCR of roughly 6 to 12 cycles. TCRdb fed the 5' RACE reads into MiXCR, producing one record per CDR3 protein. This table holds roughly 930,000 distinct CDR3 sequences, around 49% found once. Sequences were obtained from blood. Receptors were obtained from a man younger than 45 in good health.

V is TRBV3-1 and J is TRBJ2-7; D unclear. There are 16 residues in the CDR3. Deletions cut 3 bases from V and 3 bases from J, with 18 bases between. Per the germline V gene, CDR1 is LGHDT and CDR2 is YNNKEL (reference sequence). DNA for the CDR3: TGTGCCAGCAGCCATCGTGACACCAGTACCGACTACGAGCAGTACTTC. It yields the protein CASSHRDTSTDYEQYF.

The chain links TRBV7-3 to TRBJ2-7, with 7 bases aligning to TRBD1. V was pared by 1 base and J by 12 bases, with 9 bases of the junction left unmatched. CDR3 length: 13 amino acids. The germline gives CDR1 SGHTA, CDR2 FQGTGA. The CDR3 DNA reads TGTGCCAGCAGCTTAAGTGAAGGGGGCGCAACGTACTTC. It translates to CASSLSEGGATYF.

The rearrangement joins TRBV12-3 or TRBV12-4 to TRBJ1-2; 7 positions match TRBD1. This CDR3 region has 14 residues. The V segment lost 1 base and the J segment 3 bases; nucleotides outside the gene matches: 2. The CDR3 DNA reads as TGTGCCAGCAGTTTAGGAGACAGGGACTATGGCTACACCTTC. This gives the protein CASSLGDRDYGYTF.

This CDR3 is CASSQVGGPFGDTQYF. The CDR3 coding sequence is TGTGCCAGCAGCCAAGTTGGGGGGCCCTTCGGAGATACGCAGTATTTT. The V gene is TRBV3-1, the J gene TRBJ2-3, with D perhaps TRBD1 or TRBD2 (6 bases each). Germline assignment: CDR1 LGHDT and CDR2 YNNKEL (reference sequence). CDR3 length: 16 amino acids. V was clipped by 1 base and J by 5 bases, with 16 bases between them.

The rearrangement uses TRBV2 and TRBJ2-7, with TRBD1 identical over 11 bases. The CDR3 runs to 14 residues. Trimming took 9 bases from V and 3 from J; bases not matched to a gene: 7. CDR1 is SNHLY, CDR2 FYNNEI, per germline. The CDR3 nucleotides are TGTGCCAGTATACCGGACAGGGGGCTCTACGAGCAGTACTTC. This sequence encodes CASIPDRGLYEQYF.

This rearrangement joins TRBV2 to TRBJ2-1; no clear D. The CDR3 has 15 amino acids. V was pared by 8 bases and J by 0 bases, with 14 bases between. Germline loops: CDR1 SNHLY, CDR2 FYNNEI. CDR3: CASGQRTSSYNEQFF. The CDR3, as DNA: TGTGCCAGCGGTCAAAGAACAAGCTCCTACAATGAGCAGTTCTTC.

This chain joins TRBV30 and TRBJ1-1; TRBD1 matches 8 bases. The germline CDR1 and CDR2 sequences are GTSNPN and SVGIG (reference sequence). The CDR3 is made up of 12 amino acids. Germline trimming cut 7 bases from V and 4 bases from J; bases unmatched to any gene: 5. CDR3: CALQGVGTEAFF. The CDR3 region has the DNA TGTGCCTTACAGGGGGTCGGCACTGAAGCTTTCTTT.